The rows below give T cell receptor beta chains drawn from one sample of a study of cytomegalovirus exposure and HLA in healthy donors. Assay: immunoSEQ multiplex PCR; the TCRdb copy retains only in-frame clones and omits some. This sample has 110,000 to 150,000 clones, with 73% found just once. Material for sequencing was PBMCs. The origin of the receptors is a middle-aged woman in good health and CMV-seronegative. CDR3s include the opening cysteine and the closing phenylalanine or tryptophan. Each record gives: CDR3 DNA, CDR3 protein, J gene, clone size, D gene, V gene. A D gene is named only where the DNA matches it firmly. Some rows have no size entry. The others give once, few or many, or a class for an expanded clone.

CDR3 DNA: TGTGCCACCAGCCGAGGGGTAGGTGACTCTGATACGCAGTATTTT; CDR3 protein: CATSRGVGDSDTQYF; J gene: TRBJ2-3; clone size: NA; D gene: NA; V gene: TRBV15
CDR3 DNA: TGTGCCAGCAGCTATCCTAGCACAGATACGCAGTATTTT; CDR3 protein: CASSYPSTDTQYF; J gene: TRBJ2-3; clone size: NA; D gene: NA; V gene: TRBV7-2
CDR3 DNA: TGTGCCAGTAGAGACAGGGCGAGTCAGCCCCAGCATTTT; CDR3 protein: CASRDRASQPQHF; J gene: TRBJ1-5; clone size: NA; D gene: TRBD1; V gene: TRBV19
CDR3 DNA: TGCGCCAGCAGCTTGGAAGGGGTTCAAGATACGCAGTATTTT; CDR3 protein: CASSLEGVQDTQYF; J gene: TRBJ2-3; clone size: NA; D gene: NA; V gene: TRBV5-1
CDR3 DNA: TGCGCCAGCAGCCAAGATATTACGAACAGGGGGAATGAAGCTTTCTTT; CDR3 protein: CASSQDITNRGNEAFF; J gene: TRBJ1-1; clone size: NA; D gene: TRBD1; V gene: TRBV4-1
CDR3 DNA: TGTGCCAGCTCACCTAGTCCAGGGGAAAGCACAGATACGCAGTATTTT; CDR3 protein: CASSPSPGESTDTQYF; J gene: TRBJ2-3; clone size: NA; D gene: NA; V gene: TRBV18
CDR3 DNA: TGTGCCAGCAGGGGGGGGCTACACAACAATGAGCAGTTCTTC; CDR3 protein: CASRGGLHNNEQFF; J gene: TRBJ2-1; clone size: few; D gene: NA; V gene: TRBV7-8
CDR3 DNA: TGTGCCAGCAGCTTACGTGGAGGGGCCGGCGAGCAGTACTTC; CDR3 protein: CASSLRGGAGEQYF; J gene: TRBJ2-7; clone size: NA; D gene: NA; V gene: TRBV7-9
CDR3 DNA: TGTGCCAGCAGTCCTACAGGGTATGGGGACACCATATATTTT; CDR3 protein: CASSPTGYGDTIYF; J gene: TRBJ1-3; clone size: NA; D gene: NA; V gene: TRBV7-9
CDR3 DNA: TGTGCCAGCAGGGGACAGCTGAACACTGAAGCTTTCTTT; CDR3 protein: CASRGQLNTEAFF; J gene: TRBJ1-1; clone size: few; D gene: TRBD1; V gene: TRBV28
CDR3 DNA: TGCGCCAGCAGCCTTCCAGGGTCCACTGAAGCTTTCTTT; CDR3 protein: CASSLPGSTEAFF; J gene: TRBJ1-1; clone size: once; D gene: NA; V gene: TRBV5-1
CDR3 DNA: TGTGCCAGCAGACTCGGACAGGGGTACCAAGAGACCCAGTACTTC; CDR3 protein: CASRLGQGYQETQYF; J gene: TRBJ2-5; clone size: NA; D gene: TRBD1; V gene: TRBV6-1
CDR3 DNA: TGTGCCAGCAGTTTGGGAAGCGGGACAGGGGGAAGGGATTCACCCCTCCACTTT; CDR3 protein: CASSLGSGTGGRDSPLHF; J gene: TRBJ1-6; clone size: NA; D gene: TRBD1; V gene: TRBV27
CDR3 DNA: TGTGCCAGCAGCTTAGTGGGACAGGGGGGACAGCCCCAGCATTTT; CDR3 protein: CASSLVGQGGQPQHF; J gene: TRBJ1-5; clone size: NA; D gene: TRBD1; V gene: TRBV7-2
CDR3 DNA: TGTGCCAGCTCACCGTCCGAGGGACAATGGGGAGAGACCCAGTACTTC; CDR3 protein: CASSPSEGQWGETQYF; J gene: TRBJ2-5; clone size: NA; D gene: NA; V gene: TRBV18
CDR3 DNA: TGTGCCAGCAGTTACGTCGGCGGGGGGGCGGTCGATACGCAGTATTTT; CDR3 protein: CASSYVGGGAVDTQYF; J gene: TRBJ2-3; clone size: NA; D gene: TRBD2; V gene: TRBV6-6